This TCR beta chain was sequenced during a study of response to subunit inactivated influenza vaccine. Study-level findings and limits: A suggestion made by the authors is that each seasonal influenza vaccination recruits few new T cells.

TCRdb reanalysed the RT-PCR reads using MiXCR and keeps one entry per CDR3 protein. The sample records about 580,000 distinct CDR3 sequences, around 15% being singletons. In this sample, this clonotype turned up many times. The antigen is unknown. Trimming at V came to 7 bases and at J to 7 bases, leaving 10 bases not matched to a gene. The CDR3 runs to 14 residues. The sample here was PBMCs from blood, taken roughly 12 days after vaccination. The chain combines TRBV12-3 or TRBV12-4 with TRBJ2-1; TRBD2 aligns across 7 bases. The clonotype comes from a man aged 45-65 years who received an inactivated influenza vaccine. The chain's CDR3 is CASTPGGRLNEQFF. DNA for the CDR3: TGTGCCAGCACCCCGGGCGGGAGATTGAATGAGCAGTTCTTC.